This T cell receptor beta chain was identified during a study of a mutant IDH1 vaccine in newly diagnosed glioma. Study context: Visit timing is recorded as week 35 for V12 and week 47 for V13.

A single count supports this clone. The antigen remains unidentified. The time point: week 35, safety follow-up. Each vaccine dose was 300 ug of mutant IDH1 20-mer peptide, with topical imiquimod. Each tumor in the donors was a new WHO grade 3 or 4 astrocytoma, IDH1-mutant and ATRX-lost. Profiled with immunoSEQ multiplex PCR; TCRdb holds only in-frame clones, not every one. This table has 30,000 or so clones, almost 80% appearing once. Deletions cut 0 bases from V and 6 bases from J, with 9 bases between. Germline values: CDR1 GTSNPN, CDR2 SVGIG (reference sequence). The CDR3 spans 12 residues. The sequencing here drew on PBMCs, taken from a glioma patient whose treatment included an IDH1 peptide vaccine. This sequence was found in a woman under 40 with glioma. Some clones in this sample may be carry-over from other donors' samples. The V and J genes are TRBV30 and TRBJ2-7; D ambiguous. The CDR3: CAWSVYGREQYF. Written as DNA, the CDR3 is TGTGCCTGGAGTGTATACGGGCGCGAGCAGTACTTC.